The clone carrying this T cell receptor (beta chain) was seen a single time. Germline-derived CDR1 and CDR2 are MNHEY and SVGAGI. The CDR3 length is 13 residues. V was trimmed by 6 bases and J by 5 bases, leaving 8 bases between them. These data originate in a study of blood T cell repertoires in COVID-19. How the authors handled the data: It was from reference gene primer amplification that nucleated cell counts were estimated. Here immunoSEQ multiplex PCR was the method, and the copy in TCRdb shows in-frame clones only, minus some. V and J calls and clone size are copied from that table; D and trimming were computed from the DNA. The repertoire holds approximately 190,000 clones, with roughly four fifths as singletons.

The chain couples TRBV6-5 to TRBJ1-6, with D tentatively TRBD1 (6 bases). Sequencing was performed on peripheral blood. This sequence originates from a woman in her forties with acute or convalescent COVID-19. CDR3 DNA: TGTGCCAGCAGAAGGGACAATAATTCACCCCTCCACTTT. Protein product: CASRRDNNSPLHF.